This T cell receptor (beta chain) was documented in a study of post-analysis software for immune sequencing data. Turning to the study itself: Recorded disease courses covered relapsing-remitting, secondary progressive and progressive-relapsing multiple sclerosis. Some patients had no subtype annotation. Findings and caveats of the study: Relative to controls, patients had several TRBV segments at higher frequency, with TRBV5-6, TRBV5-1 and TRBV20-1 among these. Samples from a shared batch, those prepared together, strongly co-clustered by F measure.

A remark on this clonotype: Its antigen is unknown.

Germline assignment: CDR1 SQVTM and CDR2 ANQGSEA. The CDR3 is 13 residues long. Trimming removed 3 bases from V and 1 base from J, with 8 bases in between. Unique molecular identifiers tagged the TCR beta cDNA libraries. TCRdb redid the calling of the PCR reads with MiXCR, one entry per CDR3 protein. Among around 710,000 distinct CDR3 sequences listed, 35% to 55% were seen once. The chain recombines TRBV29-1 with TRBJ2-3; D is perhaps TRBD1 (5 bases). This receptor was taken from a girl between 10 and 17 years old with multiple sclerosis. Input material: blood. CDR3 bases: TGCAGCGTTGATCCCAGGGGCACAGATACGCAGTATTTT. As protein: CSVDPRGTDTQYF.